Listed here are 4 T cell receptor beta chains from one sample, sequenced in a study of preoperative IRX-2 immunotherapy in early breast cancer. This table comes from immunoSEQ multiplex PCR, and its TCRdb copy is limited to in-frame clones, with some not included. The sample has about 7,700 clones, 80% seen once. The treatment is: preoperative locoregional IRX-2 cytokine immunotherapy. The specimen comprised tumor tissue, sampled after IRX-2 immunotherapy. Every receptor here comes from a human donor with breast cancer.

The chain joins TRBV6-8 to TRBJ2-6; D is ambiguous. Trimming stripped 7 bases from V and 0 bases from J, with 4 bases between. This CDR3 contains 13 residues. Germline V lookup: CDR1 MNHGY, CDR2 SAAAGT. The CDR3 region has the DNA TGTGCCAGCACCTACTCTGGGGCCAACGTCCTGACTTTC. It is translated as CASTYSGANVLTF.

CDR3 in amino acids: CASRSTGTARSEQYF. The DNA for the CDR3 is TGTGCCAGCAGGTCTACCGGGACAGCACGTTCTGAGCAGTACTTC. J is TRBJ2-7 and V is TRBV28; 7 positions match TRBD1. The CDR3 sequence is 15 residues long. V dropped 6 bases and J dropped 7; count of bases not matched to a gene: 15. Germline V gene lookup returns CDR1 MDHEN and CDR2 SYDVKM.

The chain joins TRBV5-1 to TRBJ2-7; 8 nucleotides agree with TRBD1. The CDR3 spans 15 residues. The germline V gene has CDR1 SGHRS and CDR2 YFSETQ. V shed 3 bases and J 2 bases; nucleotides not matched to a gene: 7. The CDR3 coding sequence is TGCGCCAGCAGCTCCCCCCCAGGGGGCGCCTACGAGCAGTACTTC. Protein: CASSSPPGGAYEQYF.

The V gene is TRBV18, the J gene TRBJ2-2; D unclear. Trimming removed 3 bases from V and 3 bases from J, with 8 bases in between. Per the germline V gene, CDR1 is KGHSH and CDR2 is LQKENI. CDR3 size: 14 residues. The CDR3 nucleotides read TGTGCCAGCTCACCGCGTGGGGACACCGGGGAGCTGTTTTTT. This translates into CASSPRGDTGELFF.